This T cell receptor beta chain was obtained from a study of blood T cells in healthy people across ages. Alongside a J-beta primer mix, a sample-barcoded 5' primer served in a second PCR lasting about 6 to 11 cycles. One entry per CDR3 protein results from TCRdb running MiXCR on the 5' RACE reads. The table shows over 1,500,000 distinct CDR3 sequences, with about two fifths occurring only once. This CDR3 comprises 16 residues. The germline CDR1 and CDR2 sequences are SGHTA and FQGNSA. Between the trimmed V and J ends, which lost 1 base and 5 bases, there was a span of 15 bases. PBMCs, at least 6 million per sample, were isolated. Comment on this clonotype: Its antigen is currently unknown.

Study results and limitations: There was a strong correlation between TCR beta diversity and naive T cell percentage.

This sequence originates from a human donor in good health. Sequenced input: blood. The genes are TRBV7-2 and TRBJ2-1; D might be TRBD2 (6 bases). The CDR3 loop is CASSLEVLAPDNEQFF. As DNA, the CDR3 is TGTGCCAGCAGCTTAGAAGTACTAGCCCCCGACAATGAGCAGTTCTTC.